The clone carrying this TCR beta chain rates as large. This specimen belongs to a study of metastatic and nonmetastatic thyroid tumors. About the study: Comparison of repertoires was carried out across blood and tumor or nodule tissue from malignant and benign thyroid patients.

TCRdb re-analyzed the PCR reads through MiXCR. The data hold around 23,000 clones, with roughly 20% observed a single time. Among the patients, none had received any treatment before thyroid surgery. Sequencing was performed on blood. The TCR sequence derives from a female donor with papillary thyroid cancer or a benign thyroid nodule (not recorded which). Some clones in this sample may be carry-over from other donors' samples.

For the CDR3, the DNA is TGTGCCAGCAAGATATCGGACACCGGGGAGCTGTTTTTT. Protein product: CASKISDTGELFF. This chain joins TRBV6-2 or TRBV6-3 and TRBJ2-2; the D is unclear. Trimming removed 7 bases from V and 3 bases from J, with 9 bases in between. The CDR3 extends over 13 amino acids. CDR1 is MNHEY and CDR2 is SVGEGT in the germline V gene.